This is a list of T cell receptor beta chains from one sample in a study of CXCR3-negative and CXCR3-positive naive CD8 T cells. Using the 5' RACE reads, TCRdb records one entry per CDR3 protein without DNA. Recorded for this sample: approximately 45,000 distinct CDR3 sequences. The specimen was memory CD8+ T cells from blood. These receptor sequences come from a human donor in good health. Some clones in this sample may be carry-over from other donors' samples. The CDR3 runs from the conserved cysteine through the conserved F or W.

TRBV6-6	TRBJ1-1	CASLRQAAMNTEAFF
TRBV13	TRBJ1-2	CASSLGRTSNYGYTF
TRBV29-1	TRBJ2-1	CSVAGGGEPPGQFF
TRBV11-3	TRBJ2-1	CASSSYRENEQFF
TRBV5-4	TRBJ2-3	CASSPDSSGGSTDTQYF
TRBV20-1	TRBJ2-7	CSARLLGQGETYEQYF
TRBV6-5	TRBJ2-1	CASSPAPDSPAYNEQFF
TRBV7-9	TRBJ2-1	CASSHSRTVNEQFF
TRBV19	TRBJ1-1	CATRWLNTEAFF
TRBV27	TRBJ1-5	CASSYFSNQPQHF
TRBV10-1	TRBJ2-2	CASSEELAGELFF
TRBV5-1	TRBJ2-1	CASSLERGANNEQFF
TRBV20-1	TRBJ1-5	CSALTGNRGDQPQHF
TRBV27	TRBJ2-5	CASRDLVLPATQYF
TRBV24-1	TRBJ2-5	CATSDPGETQYF
TRBV28	TRBJ1-5	CASRTTGTLGGNQPQHF